This T cell receptor (beta chain) was recorded in a study of human T cells and chemical hapten exposure. Study-level information: Patch testing placed 0.01% DPC on the upper back, with readings at 6 days. Study outcomes and limitations: Expanded TCR sets contained significantly more large CDR3 similarity clusters than controls.

The sample's time point: patch test 2, 6 weeks after DPC sensitization. Treatment in this sample: therapeutic diphenylcyclopropenone sensitization with weekly scalp DPC. Blood was drawn before each patch test was applied. V lost 4 bases, J lost 8 bases, and 12 bases lay in between. CDR1 ENHRY and CDR2 SYGVKD come from the germline V gene. This CDR3 contains 13 residues. As concerns this clonotype: Its specificity is not known.

Original handling: Counts of TCRs in each sample centred on a median of around 96,000 and extended from roughly 23,000 to 700,000. One entry per CDR3 protein, called by TCRdb with MiXCR from the RACE reads. These V and J calls are TCRdb output, not the study's own analysis. The table lists around 360,000 distinct CDR3 sequences, about 6% of them singletons. The receptor's source is a woman between 18 and 29 years old with alopecia areata. Some clones in this sample may be carry-over from other donors' samples. Source: whole blood, taken in connection with sensitization to the hapten diphenylcyclopropenone (DPC). The V and J genes are TRBV10-3 and TRBJ2-1; D is undetermined. The CDR3: CAISGQSQYEQFF. The CDR3 DNA follows: TGTGCCATCAGTGGCCAAAGCCAGTATGAGCAGTTCTTC.